This is a list of T cell receptor beta chains from one sample in a study of blood T cell repertoires in COVID-19. The method was immunoSEQ multiplex PCR; TCRdb's version includes in-frame clones alone and lacks a portion of them. The table has about 230,000 clones, 87% seen once. The sequencing input was PBMCs or T cells enriched from blood (not recorded which). These receptors were collected from a man younger than 45 who had recovered from COVID-19. Each CDR3 is given with its conserved first and last residue. A D gene is named only where the DNA matches it firmly. Size is stated for part of the rows, as once, few or many counts, or as a class when the clone is expanded.

J gene | clone size | D gene | V gene | CDR3 DNA | CDR3 protein
TRBJ2-7 | - | - | TRBV7-2 | TGTGCCAGCAGCTTAAGCAGGGAAACCTACGAGCAGTACTTC | CASSLSRETYEQYF
TRBJ2-1 | - | - | TRBV9 | TGTGCCAGCAGCGTGAGCTCACCCGGCGGCTACAATGAGCAGTTCTTC | CASSVSSPGGYNEQFF
TRBJ1-1 | - | - | TRBV9 | TGTGCCAGCAGCGCGAACACAGGGAACACTGAAGCTTTCTTT | CASSANTGNTEAFF
TRBJ1-1 | - | TRBD1 | TRBV6-5 | TGTGCCAGCGGGCACGACAGGGATTCTGAAGCTTTCTTT | CASGHDRDSEAFF
TRBJ2-7 | - | - | TRBV4-2 | TGTGCCAGCAGCCAAGATCGAACTAGCTGGGAGCAGTACTTC | CASSQDRTSWEQYF
TRBJ1-2 | - | - | TRBV30 | TGTGCCTGGAGTGTACTCTGGCAGAGAGGCTTTGGCTACACCTTC | CAWSVLWQRGFGYTF
TRBJ2-1 | - | TRBD2 | TRBV28 | TGTGCCAGCAATAAGGCGGGAGGAGCTAACAATGAGCAGTTCTTC | CASNKAGGANNEQFF
TRBJ2-1 | - | TRBD2 | TRBV7-2 | TGTGCCAGCAGCTTAATGACTAGCGGGATCTACAATGAGCAGTTCTTC | CASSLMTSGIYNEQFF
TRBJ2-7 | few | TRBD1 | TRBV18 | TGTGCCAGCTCACTTACCAGCCAGGGGGCTTCGGGAGAGCAGTACTTC | CASSLTSQGASGEQYF
TRBJ1-1 | few | TRBD1 | TRBV18 | TGTGCCAGCTCAGCGGAACAGGGGACTGAAGCTTTCTTT | CASSAEQGTEAFF
TRBJ2-1 | - | TRBD2 | TRBV19 | TGTGCCAGTAGCCCGAATGTGGTGGGAGGGCCAGTCGTCTACAATGAGCAGTTCTTC | CASSPNVVGGPVVYNEQFF
TRBJ2-5 | - | TRBD2 | TRBV9 | TGTGCCAGCAGCACTAGCGGGAGTCGAGAGACCCAGTACTTC | CASSTSGSRETQYF
TRBJ2-7 | once | - | TRBV29-1 | TGCAGCGTTGAAGGACAGCAATACGAGCAGTACTTC | CSVEGQQYEQYF
TRBJ2-7 | - | TRBD1 | TRBV7-9 | TGTGCCAGCAGCTTAGAAGACAGGGGGCATAGTGAGCAGTACTTC | CASSLEDRGHSEQYF
TRBJ1-6 | - | TRBD1 | TRBV19 | TGTGCCAGTAACGACAGGGTCCCGAATTCACCCCTCCACTTT | CASNDRVPNSPLHF
TRBJ2-2 | - | TRBD2 | TRBV5-1 | TGCGCCAGCAGCCCCGCTCCGGGAGGGACCGGGGAGCTGTTTTTT | CASSPAPGGTGELFF
TRBJ1-2 | - | - | TRBV6-5 | TGTGCCAGCAGTCTCGTGCAGGGGAATGGCTACACCTTC | CASSLVQGNGYTF
TRBJ1-1 | - | - | TRBV19 | TGTGCCAGTAGTATATGGGGCGCAAAGAACACTGAAGCTTTCTTT | CASSIWGAKNTEAFF
TRBJ2-3 | - | TRBD2 | TRBV7-2 | TGTGCCAGCAGCACCCACTCGGGACTAGCGGGGGTCCGCACAGATACGCAGTATTTT | CASSTHSGLAGVRTDTQYF
TRBJ1-5 | - | - | TRBV19 | TGTGCCAGTAGTATAGACCCGCGTAGGCAGGGGTTCGGCAATCAGCCCCAGCATTTT | CASSIDPRRQGFGNQPQHF
TRBJ2-7 | once | TRBD1 | TRBV6-4 | TGTGCCAGCAGTCCTGGACAGGGGGCTTTCCACGAGCAGTACTTC | CASSPGQGAFHEQYF
TRBJ2-5 | - | TRBD2 | TRBV28 | TGTGCCAGCAGCCCTCTTCGACTAGCGGGAGCTAGGCAAGAGACCCAGTACTTC | CASSPLRLAGARQETQYF
TRBJ1-4 | - | - | TRBV7-9 | TGTGCCAGCAGCTTAGCGGGGGCTTTTGAAAAACTGTTTTTT | CASSLAGAFEKLFF
TRBJ2-7 | - | - | TRBV10-3 | TGTGCCATCAGCGCCCAGGGGTACGAGCAGTACTTC | CAISAQGYEQYF
TRBJ1-4 | - | TRBD1 | TRBV18 | TGTGCCAGCTCACCAGGGACAGGGGGGAATGAAAAACTGTTTTTT | CASSPGTGGNEKLFF
TRBJ1-1 | - | - | TRBV9 | TGTGCCAGCAGCTATACAGGGATCACTGAAGCTTTCTTT | CASSYTGITEAFF
TRBJ2-7 | - | - | TRBV29-1 | TGCAGCGTTGAAGCAACAAATCCGGGGTACGAGCAGTACTTC | CSVEATNPGYEQYF
TRBJ2-3 | - | TRBD2 | TRBV3-1/TRBV3-2 | TGTGCCAGCAGCCCCTTCGCGGGGGGAGATACGCAGTATTTT | CASSPFAGGDTQYF
TRBJ1-3 | once | - | TRBV2 | TGTGCCAGCAGGGCTAAATCAGGGGAGGGAAACACCATATATTTT | CASRAKSGEGNTIYF
TRBJ2-3 | - | - | TRBV19 | TGTGCCAGTAGATACCGGGACACCAAGCAGTATTTT | CASRYRDTKQYF
TRBJ2-2 | - | - | TRBV11-1 | TGTGCCAGCAGCTTAAGGGGTCCGAACACCGGGGAGCTGTTTTTT | CASSLRGPNTGELFF
TRBJ2-3 | - | - | TRBV3-1/TRBV3-2 | TGTGCCAGCAGCCTACTAGGACAGTTTAGCACAGATACGCAGTATTTT | CASSLLGQFSTDTQYF
TRBJ2-3 | - | - | TRBV5-8 | TGTGCCAGCAGCTTGCTGGGGGCAGGAGATACGCAGTATTTT | CASSLLGAGDTQYF
TRBJ2-7 | few | - | TRBV7-9 | TGTGCCAGCAGCCCGAGGGGGCCCGGGGGATACTACGAGCAGTACTTC | CASSPRGPGGYYEQYF
TRBJ1-5 | - | - | TRBV5-1 | TGCGCCAGCAGCCCCGGGGATACCGGCTGGGGGGATCAGCCCCAGCATTTT | CASSPGDTGWGDQPQHF
TRBJ2-1 | - | - | TRBV4-1 | TGCGCCAGCAGCCGGCTCTCGACAGACCACAATGAGCAGTTCTTC | CASSRLSTDHNEQFF
TRBJ1-1 | - | TRBD1 | TRBV19 | TGTGCCAGTAGTATTGACAGGGGGAACACTGAAGCTTTCTTT | CASSIDRGNTEAFF
TRBJ2-3 | once | TRBD2 | TRBV24-1 | TGTGCCACCAGTGATCCACGACTAGCGGGGGGGCCCGATACGCAGTATTTT | CATSDPRLAGGPDTQYF
TRBJ1-3 | - | - | TRBV5-4 | TGTGCCAGCAGCTTGTCGCAGTTTGGAAACACCATATATTTT | CASSLSQFGNTIYF
TRBJ2-7 | - | TRBD2 | TRBV7-2 | TGTGCCAGTCGAGCGGGGGGCCCTTACGAGCAGTACTTC | CASRAGGPYEQYF
TRBJ2-2 | - | - | TRBV10-3 | TGTGCCATCAGTGACGGTCTCAGGGGCACAATCACCGGGGAGCTGTTTTTT | CAISDGLRGTITGELFF
TRBJ2-3 | - | TRBD2 | TRBV27 | TGTGCCAGCAGTTTTACTAGCGGACCCACAGATACGCAGTATTTT | CASSFTSGPTDTQYF
TRBJ2-2 | - | TRBD2 | TRBV4-1 | TGCGCCAGCAGCCAAGAGAGCGGGAAGCCCGGGGAGCTGTTTTTT | CASSQESGKPGELFF
TRBJ2-7 | - | TRBD2 | TRBV5-4 | TGTGCCAGCAGCTTGAGACTAGCGCTCAAGCAGTACTTC | CASSLRLALKQYF
TRBJ1-1 | - | - | TRBV7-9 | TGTGCCAGCAGCTGGGAGGAGGTTTCTACAGCTTTCTTT | CASSWEEVSTAFF
TRBJ2-7 | once | - | TRBV9 | TGTGCCAGCAGCGCCGACCAGGGGCACGTCTTCTACGAGCAGTACTTC | CASSADQGHVFYEQYF
TRBJ2-5 | - | TRBD2 | TRBV30 | TGTGCCTGGACCCGCTGGCCTAGCGGGAGGGCCGAGGAGACCCAGTACTTC | CAWTRWPSGRAEETQYF
TRBJ1-1 | - | - | TRBV7-2 | TGTGCCAGCAGCCCCTTGCCACAGGGAGACACTGAAGCTTTCTTT | CASSPLPQGDTEAFF
TRBJ2-6 | - | TRBD1 | TRBV5-4 | TGTGCCAGCTTCAGAGGGACAGGGGGCCAGGGCGCCAACGTCCTGACTTTC | CASFRGTGGQGANVLTF
TRBJ1-1 | - | - | TRBV7-9 | TGTGCCAGCTTACCTCGTGGGGGCTGGGACACTGAAGCTTTCTTT | CASLPRGGWDTEAFF